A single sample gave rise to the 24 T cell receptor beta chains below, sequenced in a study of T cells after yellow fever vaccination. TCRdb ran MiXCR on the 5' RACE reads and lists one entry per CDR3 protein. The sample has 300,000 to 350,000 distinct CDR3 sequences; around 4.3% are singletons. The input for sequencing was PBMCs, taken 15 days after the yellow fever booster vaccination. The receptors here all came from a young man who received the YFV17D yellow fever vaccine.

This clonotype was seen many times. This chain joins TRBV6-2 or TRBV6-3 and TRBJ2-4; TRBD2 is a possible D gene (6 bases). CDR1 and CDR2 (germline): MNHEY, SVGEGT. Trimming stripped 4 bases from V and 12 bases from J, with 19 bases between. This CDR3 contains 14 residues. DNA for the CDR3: TGTGCCAGCAGTTCAATAGTATACCGGGACTCTCAGTACTTC. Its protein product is CASSSIVYRDSQYF.

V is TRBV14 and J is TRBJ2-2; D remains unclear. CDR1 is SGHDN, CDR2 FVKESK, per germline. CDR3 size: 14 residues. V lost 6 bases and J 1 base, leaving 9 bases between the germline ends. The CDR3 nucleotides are TGTGCCAGCAGTCCTCTCAAGAACACCGGGGAGCTGTTTTTT. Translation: CASSPLKNTGELFF.

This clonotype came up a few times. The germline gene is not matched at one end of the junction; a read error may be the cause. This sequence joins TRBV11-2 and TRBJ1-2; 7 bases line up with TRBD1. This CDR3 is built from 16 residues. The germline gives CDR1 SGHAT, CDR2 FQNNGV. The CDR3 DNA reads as TGTGCCAGCAGCGTAGACAGGGTGGCGCTGAGGTATGGCTACACCTTC. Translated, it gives CASSVDRVALRYGYTF.

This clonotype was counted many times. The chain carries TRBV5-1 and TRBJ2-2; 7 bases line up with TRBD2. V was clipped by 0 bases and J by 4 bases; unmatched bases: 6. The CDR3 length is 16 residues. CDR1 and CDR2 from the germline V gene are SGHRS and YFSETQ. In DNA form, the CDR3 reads TGCGCCAGCAGCTTGGCCGAGGGAGGGACCACCGGGGAGCTGTTTTTT. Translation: CASSLAEGGTTGELFF.

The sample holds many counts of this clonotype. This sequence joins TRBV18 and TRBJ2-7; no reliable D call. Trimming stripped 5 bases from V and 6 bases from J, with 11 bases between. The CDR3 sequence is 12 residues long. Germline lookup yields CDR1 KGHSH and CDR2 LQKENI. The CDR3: CASSVGLSEQYF. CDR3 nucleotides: TGTGCCAGCTCAGTAGGCCTTAGCGAGCAGTACTTC.

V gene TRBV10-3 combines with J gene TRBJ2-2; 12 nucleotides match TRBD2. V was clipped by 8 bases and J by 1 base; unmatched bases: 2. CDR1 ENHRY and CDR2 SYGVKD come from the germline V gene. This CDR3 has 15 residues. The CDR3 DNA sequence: TGTGCCATCGGGGGACTAGCGGGGAACACCGGGGAGCTGTTTTTT. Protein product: CAIGGLAGNTGELFF.

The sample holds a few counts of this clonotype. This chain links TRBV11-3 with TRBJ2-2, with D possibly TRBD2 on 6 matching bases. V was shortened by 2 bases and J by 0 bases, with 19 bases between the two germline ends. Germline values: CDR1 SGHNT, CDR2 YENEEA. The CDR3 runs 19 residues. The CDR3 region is CASSLTGRTRETNTGELFF. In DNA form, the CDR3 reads TGTGCCAGCAGCTTAACGGGGAGAACGCGGGAAACGAACACCGGGGAGCTGTTTTTT. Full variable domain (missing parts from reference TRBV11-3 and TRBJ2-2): EAGVVQSPRYKIIEKKQPVAFWCNPISGHNTLYWYLQNLGQGPELLIRYENEEAVDDSQLPKDRFSAERLKGVDSTLKIQPAELGDSAVYLCASSLTGRTRETNTGELFFGEGSRLTVL.

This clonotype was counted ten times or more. This CDR3 is CASSRTPGGSKNIQYF. CDR3 nucleotides: TGTGCCAGCAGTCGGACCCCGGGGGGGAGTAAAAACATTCAGTACTTC. V is TRBV12-3 or TRBV12-4 and J is TRBJ2-4, with 8 nucleotides matching TRBD2. The CDR3 is made up of 16 amino acids. V shed 5 bases and J 4 bases; nucleotides not matched to a gene: 10.

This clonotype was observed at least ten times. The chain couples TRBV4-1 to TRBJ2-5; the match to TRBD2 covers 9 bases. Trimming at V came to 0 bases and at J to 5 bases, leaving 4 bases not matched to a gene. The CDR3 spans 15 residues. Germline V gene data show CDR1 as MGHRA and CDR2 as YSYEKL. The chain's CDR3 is CASSQDSGGRETQYF. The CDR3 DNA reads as TGCGCCAGCAGCCAAGATAGCGGGGGCCGGGAGACCCAGTACTTC.

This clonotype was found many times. The CDR3 DNA follows: TGCAGCGGTAACGACCAGAGGGGAGAGACCCAGTACTTC. Protein: CSGNDQRGETQYF. The gene calls are TRBV29-1 and TRBJ2-5, with D perhaps being TRBD1 or TRBD2 (5 bases each). Germline V gene data show CDR1 as SQVTM and CDR2 as ANQGSEA. The length of the CDR3 is 13 residues. The V and J ends lost 7 bases and 4 bases respectively, with 16 bases between them.

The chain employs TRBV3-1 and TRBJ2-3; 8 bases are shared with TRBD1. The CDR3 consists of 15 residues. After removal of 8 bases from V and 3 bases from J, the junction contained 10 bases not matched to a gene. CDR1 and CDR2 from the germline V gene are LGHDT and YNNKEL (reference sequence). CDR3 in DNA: TGTGCCAGCGGGGGGACAGGACAGTCTACAGATACGCAGTATTTT. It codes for CASGGTGQSTDTQYF.

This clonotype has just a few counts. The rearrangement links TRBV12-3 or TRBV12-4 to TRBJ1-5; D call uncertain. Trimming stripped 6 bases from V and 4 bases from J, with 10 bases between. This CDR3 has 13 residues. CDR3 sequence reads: CASRTTGNQPQHF. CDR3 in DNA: TGTGCCAGCAGAACCACCGGGAATCAGCCCCAGCATTTT.

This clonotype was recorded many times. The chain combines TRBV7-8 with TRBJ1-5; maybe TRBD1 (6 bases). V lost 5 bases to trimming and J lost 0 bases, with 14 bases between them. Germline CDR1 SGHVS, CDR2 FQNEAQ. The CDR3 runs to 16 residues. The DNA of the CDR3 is TGTGCCAGCAGCGCGTACAGGGTACCTAGCAATCAGCCCCAGCATTTT. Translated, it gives CASSAYRVPSNQPQHF. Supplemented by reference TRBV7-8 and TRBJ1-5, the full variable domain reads GAGVSQSPRYKVAKRGQDVALRCDPISGHVSLFWYQQALGQGPEFLTYFQNEAQLDKSGLPSDRFFAERPEGSVSTLKIQRTQQEDSAVYLCASSAYRVPSNQPQHFGDGTRLSIL.

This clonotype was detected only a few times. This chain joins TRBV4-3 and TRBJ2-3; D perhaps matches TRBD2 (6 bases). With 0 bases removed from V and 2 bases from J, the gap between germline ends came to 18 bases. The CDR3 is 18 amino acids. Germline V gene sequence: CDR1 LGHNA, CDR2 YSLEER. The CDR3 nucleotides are TGCGCCAGCAGCCAAGATCAAGGCGGGGCTACTCCCACAGATACGCAGTATTTT. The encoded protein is CASSQDQGGATPTDTQYF.

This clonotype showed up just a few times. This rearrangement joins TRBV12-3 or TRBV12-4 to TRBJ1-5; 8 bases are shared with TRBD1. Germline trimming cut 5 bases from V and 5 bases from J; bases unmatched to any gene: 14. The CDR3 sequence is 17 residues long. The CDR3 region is CASSPDRGLRVDQPQHF. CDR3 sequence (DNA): TGTGCCAGCAGTCCCGACAGGGGCCTCCGGGTGGATCAGCCCCAGCATTTT.

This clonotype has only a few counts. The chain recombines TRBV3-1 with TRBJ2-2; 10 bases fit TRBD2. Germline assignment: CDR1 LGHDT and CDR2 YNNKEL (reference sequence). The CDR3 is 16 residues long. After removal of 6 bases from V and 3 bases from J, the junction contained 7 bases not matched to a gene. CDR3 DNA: TGTGCCAGCAGACCTCCCGGGACTAGCGACACCGGGGAGCTGTTTTTT. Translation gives CASRPPGTSDTGELFF.

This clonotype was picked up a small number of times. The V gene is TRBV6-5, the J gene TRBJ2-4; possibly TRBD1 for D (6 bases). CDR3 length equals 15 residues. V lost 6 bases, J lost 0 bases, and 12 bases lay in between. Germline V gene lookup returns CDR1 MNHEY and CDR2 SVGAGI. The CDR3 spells CASRSDREAKNIQYF. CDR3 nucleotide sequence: TGTGCCAGCAGATCGGACAGAGAAGCCAAAAACATTCAGTACTTC.

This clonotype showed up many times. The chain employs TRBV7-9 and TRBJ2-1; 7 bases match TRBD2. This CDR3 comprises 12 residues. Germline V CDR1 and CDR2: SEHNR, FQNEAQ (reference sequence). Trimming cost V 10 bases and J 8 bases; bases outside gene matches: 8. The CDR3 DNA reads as TGTGCCATATTGGGAGGGGCCTATGAGCAGTTCTTC. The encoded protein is CAILGGAYEQFF.

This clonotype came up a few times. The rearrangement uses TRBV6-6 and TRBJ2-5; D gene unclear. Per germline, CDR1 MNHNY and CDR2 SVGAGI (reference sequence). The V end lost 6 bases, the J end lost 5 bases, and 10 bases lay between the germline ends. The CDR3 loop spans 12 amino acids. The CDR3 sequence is CASRNPEETQYF. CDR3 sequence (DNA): TGTGCCAGCAGGAATCCAGAGGAGACCCAGTACTTC.

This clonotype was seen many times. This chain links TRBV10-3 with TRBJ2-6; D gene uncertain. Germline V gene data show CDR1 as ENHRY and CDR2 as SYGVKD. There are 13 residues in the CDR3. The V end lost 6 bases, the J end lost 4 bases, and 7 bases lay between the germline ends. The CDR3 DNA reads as TGTGCCATCAGCCATGGGGGGGCCAACGTCCTGACTTTC. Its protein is CAISHGGANVLTF.

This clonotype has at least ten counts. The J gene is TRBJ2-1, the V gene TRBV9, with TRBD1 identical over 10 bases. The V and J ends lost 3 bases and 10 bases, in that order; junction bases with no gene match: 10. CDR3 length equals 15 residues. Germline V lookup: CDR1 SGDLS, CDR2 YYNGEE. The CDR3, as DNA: TGTGCCAGCAGCGCCGCCGGGACAGGGGCCAGGGAGCAGTTCTTC. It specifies CASSAAGTGAREQFF.

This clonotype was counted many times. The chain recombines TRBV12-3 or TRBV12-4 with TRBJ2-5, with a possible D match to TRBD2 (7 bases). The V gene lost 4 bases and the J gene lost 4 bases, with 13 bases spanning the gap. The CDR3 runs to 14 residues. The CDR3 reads CASSWAGARETQYF. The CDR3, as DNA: TGTGCCAGCAGTTGGGCGGGGGCGAGAGAGACCCAGTACTTC.

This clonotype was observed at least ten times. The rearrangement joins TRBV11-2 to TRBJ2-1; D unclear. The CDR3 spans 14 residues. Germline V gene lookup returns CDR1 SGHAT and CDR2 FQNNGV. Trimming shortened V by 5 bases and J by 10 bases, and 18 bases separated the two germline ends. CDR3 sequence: CASSSSYAAGEQFF. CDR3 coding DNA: TGTGCCAGCAGCAGCTCATACGCGGCCGGAGAGCAGTTCTTC.

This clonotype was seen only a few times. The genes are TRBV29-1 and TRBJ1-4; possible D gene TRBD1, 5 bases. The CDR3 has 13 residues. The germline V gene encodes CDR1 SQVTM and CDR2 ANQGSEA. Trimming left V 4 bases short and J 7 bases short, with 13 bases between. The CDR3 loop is CSVVAGPGEKLFF. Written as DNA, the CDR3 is TGCAGCGTTGTTGCGGGGCCGGGTGAAAAACTGTTTTTT.